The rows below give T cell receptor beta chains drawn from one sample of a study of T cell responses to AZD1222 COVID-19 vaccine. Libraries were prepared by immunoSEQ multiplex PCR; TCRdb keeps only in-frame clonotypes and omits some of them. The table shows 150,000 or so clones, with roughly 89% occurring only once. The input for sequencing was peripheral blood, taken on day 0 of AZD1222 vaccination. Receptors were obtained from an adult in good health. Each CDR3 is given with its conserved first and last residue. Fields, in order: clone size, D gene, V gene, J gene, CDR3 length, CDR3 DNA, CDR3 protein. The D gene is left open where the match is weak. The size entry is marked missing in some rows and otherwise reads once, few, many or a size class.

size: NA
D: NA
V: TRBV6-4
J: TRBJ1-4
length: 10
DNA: TGTGCCAGCAGTTTTGAAAAACTGTTTTTT
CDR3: CASSFEKLFF

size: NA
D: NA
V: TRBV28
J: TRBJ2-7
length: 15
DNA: TGTGCCAGCAGTTTCGGCAGGGTAAGCTCCTACGAGCAGTACTTC
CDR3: CASSFGRVSSYEQYF

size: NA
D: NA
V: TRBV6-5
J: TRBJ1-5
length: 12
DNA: TGTGCCAGCAGCCCGGTCAATCAGCCCCAGCATTTT
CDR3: CASSPVNQPQHF

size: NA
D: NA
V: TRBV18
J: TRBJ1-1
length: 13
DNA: TGTGCCAGCTCACCAACGGCCACATCGGCAGCTTTCTTT
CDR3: CASSPTATSAAFF

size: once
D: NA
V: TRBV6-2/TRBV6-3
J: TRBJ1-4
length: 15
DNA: TGTGCCAGCAGTGCCGCGGGGGCAACTAATGAAAAACTGTTTTTT
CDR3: CASSAAGATNEKLFF

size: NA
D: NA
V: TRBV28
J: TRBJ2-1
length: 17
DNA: TGTGCCAGCAGTTTAATCCAGGCTTTAGGCTCCTACAATGAGCAGTTCTTC
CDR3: CASSLIQALGSYNEQFF

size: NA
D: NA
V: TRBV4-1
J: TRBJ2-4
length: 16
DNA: TGCGCCAGCAGCCAAGAAGCGCAGGGGGCCAAAAACATTCAGTACTTC
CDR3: CASSQEAQGAKNIQYF

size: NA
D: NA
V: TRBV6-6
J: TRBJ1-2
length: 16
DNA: TGTGCCAGCACCCCGGGGGGGGGCAGGAGTAACTATGGCTACACCTTC
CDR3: CASTPGGGRSNYGYTF

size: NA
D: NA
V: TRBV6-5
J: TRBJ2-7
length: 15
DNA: TGTGCCAGCCAGCGGGGGACAGAGGGTCCCTACGAGCAGTACTTC
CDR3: CASQRGTEGPYEQYF

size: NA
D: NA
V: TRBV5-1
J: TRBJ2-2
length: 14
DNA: TGCGCCAGCAGCTTCTCGTCCGGGTTCGGGGAGCTGTTTTTT
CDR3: CASSFSSGFGELFF

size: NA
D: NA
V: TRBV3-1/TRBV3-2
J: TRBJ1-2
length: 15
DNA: TGTGCCAGCAGCCAAGTAAGCAGGGGTAACTATGGCTACACCTTC
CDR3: CASSQVSRGNYGYTF

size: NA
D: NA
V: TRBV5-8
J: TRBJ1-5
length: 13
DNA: TGTGCCAGCCCTCCGGGGTCCGGCCAGCCCCAGCATTTT
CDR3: CASPPGSGQPQHF

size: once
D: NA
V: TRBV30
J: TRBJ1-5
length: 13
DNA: TGTGCCTGGAGTCCAGGGTTTGATCAGCCCCAGCATTTT
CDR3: CAWSPGFDQPQHF

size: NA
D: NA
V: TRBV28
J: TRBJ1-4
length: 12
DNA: TGTGCCAGCAGTTTCCCAGGGGCAAAACTGTTTTTT
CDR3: CASSFPGAKLFF